The 16 T cell receptor beta chains below all came from one sample that was sequenced in a study of T cells in Graves' hyperthyroidism and ophthalmopathy. Authors of the study amplified TCR beta CDR3 regions from RNA transcripts. The primer set for the first-round RT-PCR of the TCR CDR3 was HTBI. In TCRdb, the multiplex PCR reads were re-called with MiXCR into one record per CDR3 protein. The table shows 500,000 to 700,000 distinct CDR3 sequences, with over 15% occurring only once. The sequencing sample was made of blood. The receptors shown here come from a woman younger than 35 with Graves' hyperthyroidism.

The chain links TRBV5-8 to TRBJ1-5; D is uncertain. CDR3 size: 13 residues. The ends were cut back, 2 bases at V and 9 bases at J, with 12 bases in the middle. Germline CDR1 SGHTS, CDR2 YDEGEE. The CDR3 reads CASSFISVGPQHF. In DNA, the CDR3 is TGTGCCAGCAGCTTCATCAGTGTGGGGCCCCAGCATTTT.

This clonotype was recorded at least ten times. Here the CDR3 DNA reads TGTGCCAGCAGTTTACGGGGGGGCGGCTACACCTTC. It is translated as CASSLRGGGYTF. V is TRBV12-3 or TRBV12-4 and J is TRBJ1-2, with D possibly matching TRBD1 (6 bases). The CDR3 has 12 amino acids. V was cut by 2 bases and J by 8 bases, with 9 bases left in between.

The chain couples TRBV7-2 to TRBJ1-2; the D gene is possibly TRBD1 (5 bases). The CDR3 has 14 residues. Germline CDR1 and CDR2: SGHTA and FQGNSA. V was clipped by 5 bases and J by 8 bases, with 18 bases between them. The CDR3 region has the DNA TGTGCCAGCAGCCCAGGGAGGTTGTCGAGGGGCTACACCTTC. Amino acid sequence: CASSPGRLSRGYTF.

The sample holds many counts of this clonotype. CDR3 in amino acids: CASSLGQGDRTGELFF. Written as DNA, the CDR3 is TGTGCCAGCAGTTTAGGGCAGGGGGATCGCACCGGGGAGCTGTTTTTT. The chain employs TRBV12-3 or TRBV12-4 and TRBJ2-2; TRBD1 matches 7 bases. The CDR3 runs 16 residues. V lost 1 base to trimming and J lost 4 bases; unmatched junction nucleotides: 6.

This clonotype was found many times. The chain recombines TRBV2 with TRBJ2-7; D perhaps matches TRBD1 (5 bases). Trimming took 6 bases from V and 3 from J, leaving 15 bases between them. Germline CDR1 is SNHLY and CDR2 is FYNNEI. There are 14 residues in the CDR3. The CDR3 region has the DNA TGTGCCAGCAGCCCTGACAGTGCAATCTACGAGCAGTACTTC. Translated, it gives CASSPDSAIYEQYF.

This clonotype was recorded many times. J is TRBJ2-1 and V is TRBV20-1; 10 nucleotides line up with TRBD2. Germline V gene lookup returns CDR1 DFQATT and CDR2 SNEGSKA (reference sequence). The CDR3 consists of 17 residues. J lost 9 bases, V lost 3 bases, and 17 bases had no gene match. CDR3 DNA sequence: TGCAGTGCTAGCGTCCTGGGTCTAGCGGGAGCCCCGGGTGAGCAGTTCTTC. This gives the protein CSASVLGLAGAPGEQFF.

Remarks on this clonotype: A much larger clone is a single base away; this may be a read error. The conserved final phenylalanine or tryptophan is absent from the CDR3, which likely points to a read error. The gene calls are TRBV30 and TRBJ1-6, with no clear D. The germline gives CDR1 GTSNPN, CDR2 SVGIG (reference sequence). The germline V and J ends were trimmed by 4 bases and 1 base, with 5 bases remaining between them. The CDR3 is 13 amino acids. The CDR3 sequence is CAWTSSYNSPLHS. CDR3 in DNA: TGTGCCTGGACCTCGTCCTATAATTCACCCCTCCACTCT.

This clonotype was observed a few times. This chain connects TRBV7-2 to TRBJ1-1, with D tentatively TRBD1 (6 bases). The CDR3 consists of 14 residues. CDR1 is SGHTA, CDR2 FQGNSA, per germline. Deletions cut 2 bases from V and 5 bases from J, with 12 bases between. Written as DNA, the CDR3 is TGTGCCAGCAGCTTACTGCGGGGGGCGACTGAAGCTTTCTTT. Translated: CASSLLRGATEAFF.

This chain uses TRBV5-4 with TRBJ2-7, with TRBD1 matching over 7 bases. CDR1 and CDR2 from the germline V gene are SGHNT and YYREEE (reference sequence). J was trimmed by 6 bases and V by 4 bases; bases with no gene match: 10. This CDR3 has 14 amino acids. Here the CDR3 DNA reads TGTGCCAGCAGCCTGGACAGGACGAGGCGCGAGCAGTACTTC. It is translated as CASSLDRTRREQYF.

J is TRBJ2-7 and V is TRBV28; TRBD2 agrees at 7 bases. Trimming at V came to 6 bases and at J to 0 bases, leaving 14 bases not matched to a gene. CDR3 size: 17 residues. Germline values: CDR1 MDHEN, CDR2 SYDVKM. The CDR3 is CASSPGWAGVYSYEQYF. The CDR3 DNA follows: TGTGCCAGCAGCCCCGGCTGGGCGGGAGTTTACTCCTACGAGCAGTACTTC.

This clonotype was seen many times. This chain connects TRBV28 to TRBJ2-5; tentatively, D is TRBD1 or TRBD2 (6 bases each). The germline CDR1 and CDR2 sequences are MDHEN and SYDVKM. CDR3 length: 15 residues. V dropped 8 bases and J dropped 5 bases, with 21 bases sitting between them. The chain's CDR3 is CASQGTFGGGETQYF. The CDR3 region has the DNA TGTGCCAGCCAGGGGACATTCGGGGGCGGGGAGACCCAGTACTTC.

This clonotype showed up many times. V and J are TRBV5-1 and TRBJ2-3; 8 nucleotides agree with TRBD2. The CDR3 extends over 15 amino acids. The trim removed 4 bases at V and 4 bases at J, leaving 8 bases unmatched. Germline V gene data show CDR1 as SGHRS and CDR2 as YFSETQ. The DNA of the CDR3 is TGCGCCAGCAGCCCCGGGACTAGTCAGGCAGATACGCAGTATTTT. This sequence encodes CASSPGTSQADTQYF.

This clonotype appeared a few times. The rearrangement links TRBV9 to TRBJ1-2; D is possibly TRBD1 (5 bases). The CDR3 contains 13 residues. With 0 bases removed from V and 4 bases from J, the gap between germline ends came to 7 bases. CDR1 and CDR2 (germline): SGDLS, YYNGEE. CDR3 nucleotide sequence: TGTGCCAGCAGCGTAGTGGGGGGCTATGGCTACACCTTC. It encodes CASSVVGGYGYTF.

This clonotype was detected ten times or more. This sequence joins TRBV2 and TRBJ2-1; perhaps TRBD2 as D (5 bases). In germline, CDR1 is SNHLY, CDR2 FYNNEI. The CDR3 totals 11 residues. V lost 6 bases and J lost 7, with 7 bases in between. CDR3 in amino acids: CASRRENEQFF. DNA for the CDR3: TGTGCCAGCAGGAGGGAAAATGAGCAGTTCTTC. Using reference TRBV2 and TRBJ2-1 for the parts outside the CDR3, the full variable domain is EPEVTQTPSHQVTQMGQEVILRCVPISNHLYFYWYRQILGQKVEFLVSFYNNEISEKSEIFDDQFSVERPDGSNFTLKIRSTKLEDSAMYFCASRRENEQFFGPGTRLTVL.

This clonotype was recorded a few times. The rearrangement links TRBV19 to TRBJ1-2, with a tentative D call TRBD1 (5 bases). There are 12 residues in the CDR3. Germline CDR1 is LNHDA and CDR2 is SQIVND (reference sequence). V dropped 6 bases and J dropped 6 bases, with 11 bases sitting between them. The CDR3 loop is CASRMGENGYTF. The DNA of the CDR3 is TGTGCCAGTAGAATGGGGGAAAATGGCTACACCTTC.

This clonotype has more than one count but fewer than ten. The gene calls are TRBV6-1 and TRBJ2-7; a weak D match, TRBD2 (6 bases). The CDR3 is 14 amino acids. V lost 5 bases, J lost 3 bases, and 14 bases lay in between. CDR1 is MNHNS and CDR2 is SASEGT in the germline V gene. Here the CDR3 DNA reads TGTGCCAGCAGTCCCCCCCGGGAGAACTACGAGCAGTACTTC. Translated, it gives CASSPPRENYEQYF.